Listed here are 26 T cell receptor beta chains from one sample, sequenced in a study of T-cell reconstitution after alpha-beta-depleted transplantation in children. The TCRbeta library incorporated unique molecular identifiers. TCRdb fed the PCR reads into MiXCR, producing one record per CDR3 protein. The sample consists of about 230,000 distinct CDR3 sequences, approximately 9.9% of them appearing once. The sequences come from PBMCs from the stem cell graft donor, collected from the stem cell graft. The receptors were gathered from a human donor who donated a stem cell graft to a child with SCID.

V and J are TRBV5-1 and TRBJ1-6, with D perhaps TRBD1 (6 bases). V lost 6 bases, J lost 6 bases, and 10 bases lay in between. The germline V gene encodes CDR1 SGHRS and CDR2 YFSETQ. CDR3 length: 13 residues. CDR3 protein: CASTPDSNSPLHF. The CDR3 nucleotides are TGCGCCAGCACACCGGACAGTAATTCACCCCTCCACTTT.

This clonotype has more than one count but fewer than ten. The chain recombines TRBV28 with TRBJ2-2; a possible D gene is TRBD2 (5 bases). Germline loops: CDR1 MDHEN, CDR2 SYDVKM. The CDR3 has 17 residues. The germline V and J ends were trimmed by 6 bases and 0 bases, with 17 bases remaining between them. CDR3 in amino acids: CASSQDWTGTNTGELFF. For the CDR3, the DNA is TGTGCCAGCAGCCAAGACTGGACGGGAACGAACACCGGGGAGCTGTTTTTT.

This clonotype has just a few counts. The V call is TRBV29-1, the J call TRBJ2-7; 7 bases align to TRBD1. This CDR3 region has 15 residues. CDR1 is SQVTM, CDR2 ANQGSEA, per germline. J was trimmed by 2 bases and V by 1 base; bases with no gene match: 8. This chain's CDR3 is CSVEGRTGGTYEQYF. CDR3 DNA: TGCAGCGTTGAAGGGAGGACAGGCGGAACCTACGAGCAGTACTTC.

The table lists this clonotype with many counts. The V gene is TRBV20-1, the J gene TRBJ2-3, with 7 nucleotides matching TRBD1. Germline V gene lookup returns CDR1 DFQATT and CDR2 SNEGSKA (reference sequence). The CDR3 has 15 residues. The trim removed 6 bases at V and 0 bases at J, leaving 9 bases unmatched. The DNA for the CDR3 is TGCAGTGCACCGACGACAGGGAGTAGCACAGATACGCAGTATTTT. It yields the protein CSAPTTGSSTDTQYF.

At least ten counts were recorded for this clonotype. The rearrangement uses TRBV3-1 and TRBJ1-5, with 7 nucleotides matching TRBD1. CDR3 length: 14 residues. Trimming cost V 1 base and J 6 bases; bases outside gene matches: 3. Looked up from germline, CDR1 is LGHDT and CDR2 is YNNKEL (reference sequence). In DNA form, the CDR3 reads TGTGCCAGCAGCCAAGGACAGGGCGGTCAGCCCCAGCATTTT. Amino acids: CASSQGQGGQPQHF.

This clonotype was found many times. The chain combines TRBV7-2 with TRBJ1-5; D uncertain. Germline assignment: CDR1 SGHTA and CDR2 FQGNSA. The CDR3 has 12 residues. Trimming shortened V by 5 bases and J by 6 bases, and 8 bases separated the two germline ends. In DNA form, the CDR3 reads TGTGCCAGCAGCAACCGTTCTCAGCCCCAGCATTTT. This translates into CASSNRSQPQHF.

This clonotype was seen at least ten times. V gene TRBV29-1 combines with J gene TRBJ1-2, with D perhaps TRBD1 (5 bases). This CDR3 comprises 13 residues. CDR1 is SQVTM, CDR2 ANQGSEA, per germline. Trimming cost V 3 bases and J 8 bases, with 16 bases left between them. DNA of the CDR3: TGCAGCGTTGATGGGGGAGAGGGAGGCGGCTACACCTTC. Its translation: CSVDGGEGGGYTF. The variable domain in full, completed from reference TRBV29-1 and TRBJ1-2, reads SAVISQKPSRDICQRGTSLTIQCQVDSQVTMMFWYRQQPGQSLTLIATANQGSEATYESGFVIDKFPISRPNLTFSTLTVSNMSPEDSSIYLCSVDGGEGGGYTFGSGTRLTVV.

This clonotype has a count of ten or more. The chain uses TRBV7-2 and TRBJ2-1, with TRBD1 matching 8 bases. The length of the CDR3 is 16 residues. Trimming removed 1 base from V and 3 bases from J; junction bases left unmatched: 5. Germline-derived CDR1 and CDR2 are SGHTA and FQGNSA. The CDR3 here is CASSLDGDRFYNEQFF. CDR3 DNA: TGTGCCAGCAGCTTAGACGGGGACAGGTTCTACAATGAGCAGTTCTTC.

This clonotype was picked up many times. The gene calls are TRBV5-1 and TRBJ1-4, with 11 bases identical to TRBD1. Unmatched junction bases numbered 9, after V lost 4 bases and J lost 7 bases. This CDR3 spans 16 amino acids. Germline CDR1 and CDR2: SGHRS and YFSETQ. In DNA, the CDR3 is TGCGCCAGCAGCCGGACAGGGGGCGACGAGGCTGAAAAACTGTTTTTT. Translated: CASSRTGGDEAEKLFF.

The V call is TRBV7-2, the J call TRBJ1-1, with D unresolved. The CDR3 spans 13 residues. V lost 6 bases and J 0 bases, leaving 8 bases between the germline ends. In germline, CDR1 is SGHTA, CDR2 FQGNSA. The CDR3: CASRRRMNTEAFF. The CDR3 DNA reads TGTGCCAGCAGGCGTAGGATGAACACTGAAGCTTTCTTT.

This clonotype was seen at least ten times. This chain joins TRBV5-1 and TRBJ2-2; the match to TRBD2 covers 7 bases. This CDR3 has 15 amino acids. Losses at the gene ends were 5 bases for V and 3 bases for J; bases not matched to a gene: 7. Germline values: CDR1 SGHRS, CDR2 YFSETQ. CDR3 nucleotides: TGCGCCAGCAGTCGAGAGGGGAGGGACACCGGGGAGCTGTTTTTT. The encoded protein is CASSREGRDTGELFF. Supplemented by reference TRBV5-1 and TRBJ2-2, the full variable domain reads KAGVTQTPRYLIKTRGQQVTLSCSPISGHRSVSWYQQTPGQGLQFLFEYFSETQRNKGNFPGRFSGRQFSNSRSEMNVSTLELGDSALYLCASSREGRDTGELFFGEGSRLTVL.

Ten or more counts support this clonotype. The chain employs TRBV11-2 and TRBJ1-1; D is possibly TRBD1 (5 bases). Germline V gene sequence: CDR1 SGHAT, CDR2 FQNNGV. V was cut by 3 bases and J by 10 bases, with 15 bases left in between. The CDR3 is 13 amino acids. The CDR3 reads CASSFPLGTLAFF. The CDR3 DNA is TGTGCCAGCAGCTTTCCCTTAGGGACTCTAGCTTTCTTT.

At least ten counts were recorded for this clonotype. This rearrangement joins TRBV20-1 to TRBJ1-1; D may be TRBD1 (6 bases). Trimming shortened V by 4 bases and J by 0 bases, and 12 bases separated the two germline ends. Germline V gene sequence: CDR1 DFQATT, CDR2 SNEGSKA (reference sequence). This CDR3 spans 14 amino acids. The CDR3 protein is CSAKPQGLNTEAFF. The CDR3 nucleotides read TGCAGTGCTAAGCCCCAGGGGCTGAACACTGAAGCTTTCTTT.

The chain links TRBV5-1 to TRBJ2-5; D remains unclear. The CDR3 covers 15 residues. The V gene lost 0 bases and the J gene lost 0 bases, with 9 bases spanning the gap. Germline CDR1 SGHRS, CDR2 YFSETQ. CDR3 loop: CASSLGQMYQETQYF. CDR3 nucleotide sequence: TGCGCCAGCAGCTTGGGGCAGATGTACCAAGAGACCCAGTACTTC.

This clonotype was seen repeatedly, ten times or more. Written as DNA, the CDR3 is TGCAGTGCTAGAGATTTGCGGGGAAGCACAGATACGCAGTATTTT. Protein: CSARDLRGSTDTQYF. The J gene is TRBJ2-3, the V gene TRBV20-1; possible D gene TRBD2, 6 bases. V dropped 0 bases and J dropped 0 bases, with 10 bases sitting between them. The CDR3 covers 15 residues. Germline V gene data show CDR1 as DFQATT and CDR2 as SNEGSKA (reference sequence).

This clonotype was seen at least ten times. This chain links TRBV16 with TRBJ1-1; D is unresolved. Germline-derived CDR1 and CDR2 are KGHSY and FQNENV. Trimming took off 2 bases at V and 4 bases at J, with 8 bases between the two ends. The CDR3 loop spans 13 amino acids. For the CDR3, the DNA is TGTGCCAGCAGCCAACTGGTGCGCACTGAAGCTTTCTTT. Encoded protein: CASSQLVRTEAFF.

In this sample, this clonotype turned up many times. The rearrangement joins TRBV7-2 to TRBJ1-5, with D unresolved. The CDR3 is made up of 13 amino acids. Germline V gene sequence: CDR1 SGHTA, CDR2 FQGNSA. The V end was cut by 5 bases, the J end by 0 bases, with 5 bases between. For the CDR3, the DNA is TGTGCCAGCAGCCCTGGTAGCAATCAGCCCCAGCATTTT. This translates into CASSPGSNQPQHF.

The chain employs TRBV5-1 and TRBJ2-1; D gene ambiguous. Germline V lookup: CDR1 SGHRS, CDR2 YFSETQ. V was trimmed by 2 bases and J by 2 bases, leaving 2 bases between them. The CDR3 sequence is 12 residues long. CDR3 bases: TGCGCCAGCAGCTTTCCCTACAATGAGCAGTTCTTC. Amino acids: CASSFPYNEQFF.

This clonotype has at least ten counts. The chain combines TRBV29-1 with TRBJ1-1, with TRBD1 matching 8 bases. Germline V lookup: CDR1 SQVTM, CDR2 ANQGSEA. This CDR3 is 14 amino acids long. Germline trimming cut 4 bases from V and 0 bases from J; bases unmatched to any gene: 4. CDR3 region: CSVVRDRLNTEAFF. The DNA for the CDR3 is TGCAGCGTTGTGAGGGACAGGTTGAACACTGAAGCTTTCTTT.

This clonotype was picked up many times. This chain uses TRBV12-3 or TRBV12-4 with TRBJ1-3; TRBD1 might be the D (6 bases). V lost 8 bases to trimming and J lost 1 base, with 12 bases between them. CDR3 size: 14 residues. In DNA, the CDR3 is TGTGCCAGCGGCTACAGGGAATCTGGAAACACCATATATTTT. This translates into CASGYRESGNTIYF.

In its sample, this clonotype was seen many times. V gene TRBV7-2 combines with J gene TRBJ1-2, with TRBD1 identical over 9 bases. V trimming: 1 base; J trimming: 7 bases; junction bases outside the gene matches: 4. Germline V CDR1 and CDR2: SGHTA, FQGNSA. The CDR3 length is 14 residues. As DNA, the CDR3 is TGTGCCAGCAGCTTAGGAGGGACAGGGTTTGGCTACACCTTC. Amino acid sequence: CASSLGGTGFGYTF. Based on the CDR3 plus reference TRBV7-2 and TRBJ1-2, the full variable domain is GAGVSQSPSNKVTEKGKDVELRCDPISGHTALYWYRQSLGQGLEFLIYFQGNSAPDKSGLPSDRFSAERTGGSVSTLTIQRTQQEDSAVYLCASSLGGTGFGYTFGSGTRLTVV.

This clonotype was counted between two and nine times. This chain connects TRBV4-1 to TRBJ2-5; D unclear. Trimming pared 1 base from V and 0 bases from J, leaving 12 bases between. This CDR3 spans 16 amino acids. Per the germline V gene, CDR1 is MGHRA and CDR2 is YSYEKL. The CDR3 sequence is CASSQGTRSYQETQYF. For the CDR3, the DNA is TGCGCCAGCAGCCAAGGGACGCGGTCCTACCAAGAGACCCAGTACTTC.

There are many counts of this clonotype. This chain links TRBV7-6 with TRBJ2-2; D gene ambiguous. This CDR3 has 16 amino acids. The germline V gene has CDR1 SGHVS and CDR2 FNYEAQ. V was clipped by 1 base and J by 3 bases, with 12 bases between them. The CDR3 loop is CASSLVRPDDTGELFF. The CDR3 nucleotides read TGTGCCAGCAGCTTAGTCCGGCCCGACGACACCGGGGAGCTGTTTTTT.

This clonotype was picked up many times. The chain recombines TRBV5-1 with TRBJ1-2, with 7 bases aligning to TRBD1. The ends lost 5 bases at V and 5 bases at J; junction bases unmatched: 9. The CDR3 is 14 residues long. Germline CDR1 is SGHRS and CDR2 is YFSETQ. The CDR3 DNA follows: TGCGCCAGCAGAGCGGGACAGCTTCTGTATGGCTACACCTTC. Translated: CASRAGQLLYGYTF.

The V and J genes are TRBV14 and TRBJ2-4, with D perhaps matching TRBD2 (6 bases). There are 16 residues in the CDR3. Germline V gene data show CDR1 as SGHDN and CDR2 as FVKESK. V lost 0 bases and J 7 bases, leaving 16 bases between the germline ends. The CDR3 DNA reads as TGTGCCAGCAGCCAAGATAGGGCCGGGAGCCGTAACATTCAGTACTTC. Encoded protein: CASSQDRAGSRNIQYF.

This clonotype came up many times. The chain carries TRBV9 and TRBJ2-7; the D is unclear. The CDR3 length is 17 residues. The germline gives CDR1 SGDLS, CDR2 YYNGEE. The V end lost 0 bases, the J end lost 7 bases, and 23 bases lay between the germline ends. The CDR3 here is CASSVAYGRSPPEEQYF. DNA of the CDR3: TGTGCCAGCAGCGTAGCTTATGGCAGGAGCCCCCCAGAGGAGCAGTACTTC.